This TCR beta chain comes out of a study of shared clonotypes between healthy human individuals. The assay was immunoSEQ multiplex PCR, and TCRdb's table has in-frame clones only and misses some. Of millions of clones detected, 85% to 95% appear once; the ten largest clones hold roughly 1.8%. CD8 cells classed as naive were CD45RO-negative and positively selected for CCR7, excluding terminally differentiated effector memory CD45RA+ cells. V shed 0 bases and J shed 4 bases, with 10 bases lying between them. CDR1 is SGHDT, CDR2 YYEEEE, per germline. The CDR3 is 14 amino acids. Sequenced input: naive CD8+ T cells from PBMCs. V is TRBV5-6 and J is TRBJ1-2; D remains unclear. The source is a man aged 18 to 29 in good health. Some clones in this sample may be carry-over from other donors' samples. DNA of the CDR3: TGTGCCAGCAGCTTGGAGTTAAGTAGCTATGGCTACACCTTC. It yields the protein CASSLELSSYGYTF.